Listed below are T cell receptor beta chains from one sample, sequenced in a study of cytomegalovirus exposure and HLA in healthy donors. The repertoire was sequenced with immunoSEQ multiplex PCR; TCRdb's copy has only in-frame clones and lacks some. The sample has around 170,000 clones; about four fifths are singletons. The sample consisted of PBMCs. These receptors all come from a woman in her forties or fifties in good health and CMV-seropositive. The CDR3 runs from the conserved cysteine through the conserved F or W. Clone size, where shown, is once, few, many, or a class for clones that have expanded.

length,V,size,CDR3
15,TRBV6-5,NA,CASSSKGHRNSPLHF
13,TRBV29-1,once,CSVDFWRDYGYTF
14,TRBV7-2,NA,CASSLGAQGETQYF
16,TRBV11-3,NA,CASSLGLAGGQETQYF
15,TRBV5-1,NA,CASSFTGTPTDTQYF
16,TRBV4-1,NA,CASSQDWTRGGETQYF
14,TRBV6-1,NA,CASRRGGLYNEQFF
14,TRBV6-6,NA,CASSRKTGTYGYTF
14,TRBV5-6,few,CASSLGQLNYGYTF
13,TRBV6-6,NA,CASSYSDISEAFF